The TCR beta chain described here comes from a study of monozygotic twins with inflammatory bowel disease. Findings and limits, study-wide: Discordant twins had repertoire similarity that did not differ from that of concordant twins, possibly from limited power. IBD patients had lower TCRbeta diversity (inverse Simpson) than healthy co-twins. Cells of different T cell subtypes could not be told apart.

As regards this clonotype: As yet, its antigen is unknown.

The CDR3 has 15 residues. TCRdb re-analyzed the 5' RACE reads; it lists each CDR3 protein once, without DNA. Across approximately 400,000 distinct CDR3 sequences, the top ten clones capture 2% to 3% of the sample. The sequencing sample was made of blood. The V and J genes are TRBV23-1 and TRBJ1-5. TRBV23-1 is known as an ORF, though its function is uncertain. The receptor was derived from a human donor with ulcerative colitis or Crohn's disease, or a healthy co-twin of an affected twin (not recorded which). The CDR3 sequence is CASSQGEWSNQPQHF.